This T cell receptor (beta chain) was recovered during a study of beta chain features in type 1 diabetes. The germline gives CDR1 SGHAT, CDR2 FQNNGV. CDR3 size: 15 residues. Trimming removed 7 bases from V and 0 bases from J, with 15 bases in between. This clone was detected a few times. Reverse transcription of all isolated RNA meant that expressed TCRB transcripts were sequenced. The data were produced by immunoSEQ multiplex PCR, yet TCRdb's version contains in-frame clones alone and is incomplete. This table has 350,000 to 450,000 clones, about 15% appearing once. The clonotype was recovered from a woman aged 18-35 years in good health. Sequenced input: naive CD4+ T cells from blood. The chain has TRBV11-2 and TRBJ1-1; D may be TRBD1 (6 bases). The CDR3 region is CASNGASGVNTEAFF. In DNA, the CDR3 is TGTGCCAGCAACGGAGCCTCAGGGGTGAACACTGAAGCTTTCTTT.